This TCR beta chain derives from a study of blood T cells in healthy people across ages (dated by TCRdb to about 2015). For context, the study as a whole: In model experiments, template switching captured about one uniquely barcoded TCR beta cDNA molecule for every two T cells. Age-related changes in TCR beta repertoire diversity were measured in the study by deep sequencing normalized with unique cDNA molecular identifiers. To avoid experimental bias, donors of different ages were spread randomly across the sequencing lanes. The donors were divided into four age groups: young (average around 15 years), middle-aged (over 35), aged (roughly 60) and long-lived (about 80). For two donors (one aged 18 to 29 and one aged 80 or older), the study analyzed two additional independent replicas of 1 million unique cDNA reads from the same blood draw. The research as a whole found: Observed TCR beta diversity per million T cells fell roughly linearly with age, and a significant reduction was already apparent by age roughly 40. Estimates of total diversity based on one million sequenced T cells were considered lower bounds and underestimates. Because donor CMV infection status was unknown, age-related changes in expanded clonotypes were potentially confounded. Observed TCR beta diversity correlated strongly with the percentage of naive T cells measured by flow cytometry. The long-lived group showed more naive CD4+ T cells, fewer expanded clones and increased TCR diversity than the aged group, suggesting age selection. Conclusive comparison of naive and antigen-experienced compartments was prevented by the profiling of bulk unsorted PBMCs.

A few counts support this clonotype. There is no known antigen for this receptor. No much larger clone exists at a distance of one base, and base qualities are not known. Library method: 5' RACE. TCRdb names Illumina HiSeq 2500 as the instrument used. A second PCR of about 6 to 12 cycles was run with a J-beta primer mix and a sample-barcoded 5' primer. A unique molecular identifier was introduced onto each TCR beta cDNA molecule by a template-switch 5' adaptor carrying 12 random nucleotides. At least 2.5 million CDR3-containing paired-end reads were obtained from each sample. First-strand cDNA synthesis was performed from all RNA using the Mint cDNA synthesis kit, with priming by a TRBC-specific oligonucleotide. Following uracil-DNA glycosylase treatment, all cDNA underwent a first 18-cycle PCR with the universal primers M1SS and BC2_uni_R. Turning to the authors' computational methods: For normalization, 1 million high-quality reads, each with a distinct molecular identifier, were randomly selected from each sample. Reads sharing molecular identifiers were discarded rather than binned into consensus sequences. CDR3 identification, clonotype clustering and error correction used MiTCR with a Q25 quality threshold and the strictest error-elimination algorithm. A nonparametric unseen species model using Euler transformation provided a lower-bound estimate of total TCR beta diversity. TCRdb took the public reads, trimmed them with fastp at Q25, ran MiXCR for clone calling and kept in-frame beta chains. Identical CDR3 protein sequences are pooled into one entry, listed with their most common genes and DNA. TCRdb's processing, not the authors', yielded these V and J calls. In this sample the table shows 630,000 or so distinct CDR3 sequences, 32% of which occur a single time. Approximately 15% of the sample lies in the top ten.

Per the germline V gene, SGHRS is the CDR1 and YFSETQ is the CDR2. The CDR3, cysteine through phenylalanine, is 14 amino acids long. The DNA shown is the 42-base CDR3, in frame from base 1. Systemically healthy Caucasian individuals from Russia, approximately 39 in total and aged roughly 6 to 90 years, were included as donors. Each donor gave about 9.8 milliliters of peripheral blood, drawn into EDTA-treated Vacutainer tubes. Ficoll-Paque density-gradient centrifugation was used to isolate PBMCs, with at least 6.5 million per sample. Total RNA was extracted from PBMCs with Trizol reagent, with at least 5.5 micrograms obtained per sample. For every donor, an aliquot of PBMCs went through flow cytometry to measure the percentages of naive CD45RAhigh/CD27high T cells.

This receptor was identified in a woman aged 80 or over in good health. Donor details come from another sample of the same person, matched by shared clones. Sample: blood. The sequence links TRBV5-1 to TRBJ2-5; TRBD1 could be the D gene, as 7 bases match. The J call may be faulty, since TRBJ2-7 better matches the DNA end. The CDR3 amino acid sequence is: CASSLSGGPCEQYF. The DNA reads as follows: TGCGCCAGCAGCTTGTCAGGGGGGCCCTGCGAGCAGTACTTC.